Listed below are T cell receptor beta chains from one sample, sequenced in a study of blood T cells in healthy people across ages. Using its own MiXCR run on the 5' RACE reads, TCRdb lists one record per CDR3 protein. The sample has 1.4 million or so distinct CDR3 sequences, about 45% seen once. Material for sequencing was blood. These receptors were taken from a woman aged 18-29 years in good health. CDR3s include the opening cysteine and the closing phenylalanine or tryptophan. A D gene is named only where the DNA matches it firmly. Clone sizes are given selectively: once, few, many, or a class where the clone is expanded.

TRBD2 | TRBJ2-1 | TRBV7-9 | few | CASSPWSGGALDEQFF | TGTGCCAGCAGCCCATGGAGCGGGGGGGCCCTGGATGAGCAGTTCTTC
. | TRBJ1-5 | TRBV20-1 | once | CSARGSPGPTQPQHF | TGCAGTGCTAGAGGGTCCCCAGGGCCGACTCAGCCCCAGCATTTT
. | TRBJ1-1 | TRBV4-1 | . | CASSQDRVWPEAFF | TGCGCCAGCAGCCAAGATCGCGTATGGCCTGAAGCTTTCTTT
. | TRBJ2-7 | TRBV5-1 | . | CASSPRTDRREQYF | TGCGCCAGCAGCCCACGGACAGATCGCCGCGAGCAGTACTTC
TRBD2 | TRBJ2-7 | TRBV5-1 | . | CASSSTPIGAGGNNEQYF | TGCGCCAGCAGCAGCACCCCAATTGGAGCGGGAGGTAACAATGAGCAGTACTTC
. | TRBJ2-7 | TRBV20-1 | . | CSARGDTYYEQYF | TGCAGTGCTAGAGGGGATACGTACTACGAGCAGTACTTC
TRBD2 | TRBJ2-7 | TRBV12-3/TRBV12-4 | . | CASSPAWSSGVYNEQYF | TGTGCCAGCAGCCCCGCCTGGAGTAGCGGGGTTTACAATGAGCAGTACTTC
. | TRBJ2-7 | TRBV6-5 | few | CASSYSPGYSYEQYF | TGTGCCAGCAGTTACTCCCCGGGGTACTCCTACGAGCAGTACTTC
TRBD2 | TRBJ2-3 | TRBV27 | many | CASSILAGESTDTQYF | TGTGCCAGCAGTATCTTAGCGGGAGAGAGCACAGATACGCAGTATTTT
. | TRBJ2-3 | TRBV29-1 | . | CSVASRYTDTQYF | TGCAGCGTTGCGTCGCGATACACAGATACGCAGTATTTT
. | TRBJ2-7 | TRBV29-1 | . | CSVEQAGSYEQYF | TGCAGCGTTGAGCAGGCAGGGTCCTACGAGCAGTACTTC
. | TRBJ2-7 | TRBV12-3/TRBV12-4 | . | CASRPTGRNEQYF | TGTGCCAGCAGGCCGACAGGACGGAACGAGCAGTACTTC
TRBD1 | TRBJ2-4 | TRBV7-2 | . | CASSLPGQGAPNIQYF | TGTGCCAGCAGCTTGCCGGGACAGGGGGCCCCAAACATTCAGTACTTC
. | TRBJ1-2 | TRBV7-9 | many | CASSLSDYGYTF | TGTGCCAGCAGCTTGAGCGACTATGGCTACACCTTC
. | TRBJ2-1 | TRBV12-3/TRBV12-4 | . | CASTSGGHSYNEQFF | TGTGCCAGCACCTCGGGGGGACACTCCTACAATGAGCAGTTCTTC
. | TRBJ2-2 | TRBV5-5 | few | CASSFGSDTGELFF | TGTGCCAGCAGCTTCGGGAGTGACACCGGGGAGCTGTTTTTT
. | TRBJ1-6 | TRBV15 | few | CAIHPLGSYNSPLHF | TGTGCCATTCACCCCCTCGGCTCCTATAATTCACCCCTCCACTTT
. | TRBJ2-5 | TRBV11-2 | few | CASSFGGGRETQYF | TGTGCCAGCAGCTTTGGCGGGGGCCGGGAGACCCAGTACTTC
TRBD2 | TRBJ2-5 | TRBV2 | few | CASSDPLAASYNEQYF | TGTGCCAGCAGTGATCCACTAGCGGCTTCCTACAATGAGCAGTACTTC
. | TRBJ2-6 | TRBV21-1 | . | CASSKRACGNHYSGANVLTF | TGTGCCAGCAGCAAACGCGCGTGTGGGAACCATTACTCTGGGGCCAACGTCCTGACTTTC
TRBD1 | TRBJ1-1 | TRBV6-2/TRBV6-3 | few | CASSQGQEAFF | TGTGCCAGCAGCCAGGGACAGGAAGCTTTCTTT
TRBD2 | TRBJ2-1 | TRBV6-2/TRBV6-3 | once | CASSYSSGGSSYEQFF | TGTGCCAGCAGTTACTCCAGCGGGGGTAGCTCCTACGAGCAGTTCTTC
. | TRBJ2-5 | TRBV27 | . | CASSLPGLGYNEQYF | TGTGCCAGCAGTCTCCCGGGACTTGGGTACAATGAGCAGTACTTC
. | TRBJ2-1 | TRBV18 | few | CASSPRINNNEQFF | TGTGCCAGCTCACCAAGGATAAACAACAATGAGCAGTTCTTC
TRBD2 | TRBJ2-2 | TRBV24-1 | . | CATSDFPGLAGERNTGELFF | TGTGCCACCAGTGATTTCCCGGGACTAGCGGGAGAGCGGAACACCGGGGAGCTGTTTTTT
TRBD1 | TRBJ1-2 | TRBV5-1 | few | CASSLHRGSGGYTF | TGCGCCAGCAGCTTGCACAGGGGGTCCGGTGGCTACACCTTC
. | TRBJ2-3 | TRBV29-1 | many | CSVGSRGVDTQYF | TGCAGCGTTGGGAGCAGGGGAGTAGATACGCAGTATTTT
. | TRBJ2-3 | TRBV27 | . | CASSRQGMGRTSTDTQYF | TGTGCCAGCAGTCGGCAGGGAATGGGGAGGACTAGCACAGATACGCAGTATTTT
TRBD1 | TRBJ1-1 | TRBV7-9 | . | CASSLGGADRVNTEAFF | TGTGCCAGCAGCTTAGGAGGGGCCGACAGGGTGAACACTGAAGCTTTCTTT
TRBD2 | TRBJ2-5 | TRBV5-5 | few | CASRVAGVETQYF | TGTGCCAGCAGAGTAGCGGGAGTGGAGACCCAGTACTTC
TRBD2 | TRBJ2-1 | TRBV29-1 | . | CSVEEPSGISYNEQFF | TGCAGCGTTGAAGAGCCTAGCGGCATCTCCTACAATGAGCAGTTCTTC
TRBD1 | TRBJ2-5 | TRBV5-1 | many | CASSLAGTATQYF | TGCGCCAGCAGCTTGGCCGGGACAGCTACCCAGTACTTC
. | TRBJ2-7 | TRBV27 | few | CASSAAHEQYF | TGTGCCAGCAGTGCCGCCCACGAGCAGTACTTC
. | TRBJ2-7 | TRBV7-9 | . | CASSLFGGGVSEQYF | TGTGCCAGCAGCTTATTCGGGGGCGGGGTATCCGAGCAGTACTTC
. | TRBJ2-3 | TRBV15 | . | CATSRDGAGSTDTQYF | TGTGCCACCAGCAGAGACGGGGCGGGTAGCACAGATACGCAGTATTTT
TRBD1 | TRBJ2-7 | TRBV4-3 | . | CASRANAGDSKYEQYF | TGCGCCAGCCGAGCCAACGCAGGGGACAGCAAGTACGAGCAGTACTTC
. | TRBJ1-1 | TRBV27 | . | CASSSPIGFSTEAFF | TGTGCCAGCAGTTCACCGATTGGGTTTTCCACTGAAGCTTTCTTT
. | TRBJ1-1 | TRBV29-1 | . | CSVKDAEAFF | TGCAGCGTTAAGGACGCTGAAGCTTTCTTT
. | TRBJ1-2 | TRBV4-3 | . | CASSQDRQEHYGYTF | TGCGCCAGCAGCCAAGATCGACAGGAGCACTATGGCTACACCTTC